The next 31 T cell receptor beta chains were all read from a single sample in a study of CD8 T cell repertoires and HIV-1 epitope variants. These receptors' targets are unknown. Profiled with immunoSEQ multiplex PCR; TCRdb holds only in-frame clones, not every one. Of 4,500 to 6,500 clones listed, over 60% were seen once; the top ten hold 40% to 55%. Input material: cultured CD8+ T cells derived from PBMCs. The receptors stem from a male donor with HIV.

The chain links TRBV6-5 to TRBJ2-7; perhaps TRBD1 as D (5 bases). V lost 6 bases to trimming and J lost 0 bases, with 15 bases between them. The germline gives CDR1 MNHEY, CDR2 SVGAGI. This CDR3 comprises 15 residues. The CDR3 spells CASSRVSVSSYEQYF. As DNA, the CDR3 is TGTGCCAGCAGCAGGGTCTCCGTAAGCTCCTACGAGCAGTACTTC.

The V call is TRBV5-1, the J call TRBJ2-7, with D perhaps matching TRBD1 (6 bases). The CDR3 has 14 amino acids. Germline V CDR1 and CDR2: SGHRS, YFSETQ. Trimming left V 0 bases short and J 3 bases short, with 10 bases between. Written as DNA, the CDR3 is TGCGCCAGCAGCTTGGTAGGACAGAACTACGAGCAGTACTTC. It is translated as CASSLVGQNYEQYF.

V and J are TRBV7-9 and TRBJ2-2, with 9 bases identical to TRBD1. CDR1 is SEHNR and CDR2 is FQNEAQ in the germline V gene (reference sequence). Unmatched junction bases numbered 0, after V lost 6 bases and J lost 4 bases. The length of the CDR3 is 13 residues. The CDR3 bases are TGTGCCAGCAGGACAGGGGGCACCGGGGAGCTGTTTTTT. Translating it yields CASRTGGTGELFF.

By frequency in the sample, this clone is large. V gene TRBV10-3 combines with J gene TRBJ2-7, with D maybe TRBD2 (6 bases). CDR3 size: 13 residues. Deletions cut 10 bases from V and 4 bases from J, with 17 bases between. Looked up from germline, CDR1 is ENHRY and CDR2 is SYGVKD. CDR3 residues: CATLGDSTYEQYF. DNA for the CDR3: TGTGCCACCCTAGGGGACTCTACTTACGAGCAGTACTTC.

The CDR3 nucleotides are TGTGCCAGCTTGGGGGGCGACAGGGGAGGTGACTATGGCTACACCTTC. It is translated as CASLGGDRGGDYGYTF. The rearrangement uses TRBV11-2 and TRBJ1-2; TRBD1 agrees at 8 bases. This CDR3 is built from 16 residues. In germline, CDR1 is SGHAT, CDR2 FQNNGV. The V and J ends lost 8 bases and 3 bases, in that order; junction bases with no gene match: 14.

V usage is TRBV2 and J usage is TRBJ2-1; 7 bases map to TRBD2. The CDR3 sequence is 12 residues long. V was clipped by 11 bases and J by 6 bases; unmatched bases: 7. Germline CDR1 SNHLY, CDR2 FYNNEI. CDR3 sequence (DNA): TGTGCCGGAGAGAGGGAGGGCAATGAGCAGTTCTTC. Amino acids: CAGEREGNEQFF. Complete variable domain (other parts from reference TRBV2 and TRBJ2-1): EPEVTQTPSHQVTQMGQEVILRCVPISNHLYFYWYRQILGQKVEFLVSFYNNEISEKSEIFDDQFSVERPDGSNFTLKIRSTKLEDSAMYFCAGEREGNEQFFGPGTRLTVL.

This clone has only one observation. The gene calls are TRBV4-2 and TRBJ2-7, with D perhaps being TRBD1 or TRBD2 (5 bases each). V was pared by 5 bases and J by 2 bases, with 13 bases between. Germline V gene data show CDR1 as LGHNA and CDR2 as YNFKEQ. The CDR3 has 14 residues. This CDR3 reads CASSLGRGAYEQYF. DNA of the CDR3: TGTGCCAGCAGCTTGGGGAGAGGGGCCTACGAGCAGTACTTC.

The J gene is TRBJ1-3, the V gene TRBV27, with 8 bases that match TRBD1. The CDR3 consists of 15 residues. The V and J ends lost 4 bases and 4 bases, in that order; junction bases with no gene match: 6. CDR1 MNHEY and CDR2 SMNVEV come from the germline V gene (reference sequence). In nucleotides, the CDR3 is TGTGCCAGCAGTTCCGGACAGGGAATGGGAAACACCATATATTTT. Residues: CASSSGQGMGNTIYF.

The V call is TRBV4-3, the J call TRBJ1-6, with no clear D. V lost 1 base to trimming and J lost 16 bases, with 17 bases between them. The CDR3 runs to 14 residues. Germline V CDR1 and CDR2: LGHNA, YSLEER. CDR3: CASSQGDEGRPLHF. The CDR3 DNA reads TGCGCCAGCAGCCAAGGAGATGAAGGGCGGCCTCTCCACTTT.

DNA for the CDR3: TGTGCCATCACTGCCGGGACTAGCGGCTCCTACGAGCAGTACTTC. It codes for CAITAGTSGSYEQYF. J is TRBJ2-7 and V is TRBV10-3, with 11 bases fitting TRBD2. With 7 bases clipped from V and 0 bases from J, the junction kept 5 bases outside the gene matches. Germline V gene data show CDR1 as ENHRY and CDR2 as SYGVKD. The CDR3 consists of 15 residues.

Note on this clone: Compared with germline, one end of the junction differs, possibly owing to a read error. This chain links TRBV9 with TRBJ1-6, with 8 nucleotides matching TRBD1. Germline CDR1 SGDLS, CDR2 YYNGEE. CDR3 length: 14 amino acids. The CDR3 DNA is TGTGCCAGCAGCGCCACAGGGGGGGATTCATCCCTCCACTTT. It is translated as CASSATGGDSSLHF.

The chain joins TRBV7-9 to TRBJ2-5, with TRBD1 matching 7 bases. Unmatched junction bases numbered 5, after V lost 2 bases and J lost 2 bases. Looked up from germline, CDR1 is SEHNR and CDR2 is FQNEAQ (reference sequence). This CDR3 is 15 amino acids long. In DNA form, the CDR3 reads TGTGCCAGCAGCTTAAGGACAGGTCTACAAGAGACCCAGTACTTC. Translated: CASSLRTGLQETQYF.

The chain has TRBV5-4 and TRBJ2-7; D is tentatively TRBD1 or TRBD2 (5 bases each). Germline V CDR1 and CDR2: SGHNT, YYREEE (reference sequence). V lost 2 bases, J lost 0 bases, and 18 bases lay in between. The length of the CDR3 is 17 residues. The DNA for the CDR3 is TGTGCCAGCAGCTTAACGGCCGGGGACCGAACCTCCTACGAGCAGTACTTC. This codes for CASSLTAGDRTSYEQYF.

J is TRBJ2-7 and V is TRBV28; the D is unclear. V was pared by 6 bases and J by 4 bases, with 22 bases between. This CDR3 has 16 amino acids. Per germline, CDR1 MDHEN and CDR2 SYDVKM. CDR3 sequence: CASSPITSPDGYEQYF. The CDR3 region has the DNA TGTGCCAGCAGCCCAATCACGTCGCCAGATGGTTACGAGCAGTACTTC.

The V gene is TRBV28, the J gene TRBJ1-5; D perhaps matches TRBD1 (6 bases). The V gene lost 5 bases and the J gene lost 2 bases, with 13 bases spanning the gap. The CDR3 is made up of 15 amino acids. Germline assignment: CDR1 MDHEN and CDR2 SYDVKM. The chain's CDR3 is CASSHRASRNQPQHF. CDR3 DNA: TGTGCCAGCAGTCACAGGGCGAGTCGCAATCAGCCCCAGCATTTT.

With regard to this clone: A far larger clone differs by one base, so this is likely a read error. The gene calls are TRBV7-9 and TRBJ2-7; possibly TRBD2 for D (6 bases). The length of the CDR3 is 19 residues. Germline V gene lookup returns CDR1 SEHNR and CDR2 FQNEAQ (reference sequence). With 5 bases removed from V and 0 bases from J, the gap between germline ends came to 26 bases. For the CDR3, the DNA is TGTGCCAGCAGCCAAGAGCCGGGAGCGGGCGCCCTGAGCTCCTACGAGCAGTACTTC. This encodes CASSQEPGAGALSSYEQYF. The variable domain in full, completed from reference TRBV7-9 and TRBJ2-7, reads DTGVSQNPRHKITKRGQNVTFRCDPISEHNRLYWYRQTLGQGPEFLTYFQNEAQLEKSRLLSDRFSAERPKGSFSTLEIQRTEQGDSAMYLCASSQEPGAGALSSYEQYFGPGTRLTVT.

The chain has TRBV29-1 and TRBJ1-2; a possible D gene is TRBD1 (6 bases). Per the germline V gene, CDR1 is SQVTM and CDR2 is ANQGSEA. This CDR3 contains 12 residues. Trimming cost V 8 bases and J 4 bases, with 14 bases left between them. The DNA of the CDR3 is TGCAGCACGACTCAGGGGAGCTATGGCTACACCTTC. It codes for CSTTQGSYGYTF.

CDR3 loop: CASSQDRDYGYTF. DNA for the CDR3: TGCGCCAGCAGCCAAGATAGGGACTATGGCTACACCTTC. The rearrangement uses TRBV4-1 and TRBJ1-2; D is uncertain. The V end was cut by 0 bases, the J end by 3 bases, with 5 bases between. CDR1 and CDR2 (germline): MGHRA, YSYEKL. CDR3 length equals 13 residues.

The V and J genes are TRBV7-9 and TRBJ2-1, with TRBD2 matching 9 bases. Germline-derived CDR1 and CDR2 are SEHNR and FQNEAQ (reference sequence). The CDR3 totals 15 residues. V dropped 0 bases and J dropped 4; count of bases not matched to a gene: 1. The CDR3 loop is CASSLASGRYNEQFF. For the CDR3, the DNA is TGTGCCAGCAGCTTAGCTAGCGGGAGATACAATGAGCAGTTCTTC.

This clone was recorded a few times. This chain uses TRBV7-3 with TRBJ2-2, with 9 nucleotides matching TRBD2. Germline V gene sequence: CDR1 SGHTA, CDR2 FQGTGA. The CDR3 is 14 amino acids. V lost 5 bases to trimming and J lost 3 bases; unmatched junction nucleotides: 1. CDR3 region: CASSRLADTGELFF. The CDR3 bases are TGTGCCAGCAGCCGACTAGCGGACACCGGGGAGCTGTTTTTT.

In the case of this clone: The germline gene is not matched at one end of the junction; a read error may be the cause. V gene TRBV7-7 combines with J gene TRBJ2-2; TRBD2 is a possible D gene (5 bases). This CDR3 is built from 14 residues. CDR1 and CDR2 from the germline V gene are SSHAT and FNYEAQ (reference sequence). The DNA for the CDR3 is TGTGCTAGCAGCCGGGATTCTAACACCGGGGAGCTGTTTTTT. Translation gives CASSRDSNTGELFF.

The chain recombines TRBV7-9 with TRBJ2-3, with D possibly matching TRBD1 (6 bases). Trimming shortened V by 3 bases and J by 2 bases, and 9 bases separated the two germline ends. Germline V gives CDR1 SEHNR, CDR2 FQNEAQ (reference sequence). The CDR3 runs 14 residues. The CDR3 sequence: CASSFTGNTDTQYF. For the CDR3, the DNA is TGTGCCAGCAGCTTCACAGGGAACACAGATACGCAGTATTTT.

The gene calls are TRBV11-2 and TRBJ2-7; 8 bases are shared with TRBD1. Germline V gene data show CDR1 as SGHAT and CDR2 as FQNNGV. This CDR3 is built from 12 residues. J gave up 3 bases and V 6 bases, and 1 base lay outside the gene matches. The CDR3 bases are TGTGCCAGCAGGGACAGGGTCTACGAGCAGTACTTC. This encodes CASRDRVYEQYF.

The chain joins TRBV6-5 to TRBJ2-7; D may match TRBD1 or TRBD2 (5 bases each). Per the germline V gene, CDR1 is MNHEY and CDR2 is SVGAGI. The CDR3 runs 14 residues. V was cut by 2 bases and J by 6 bases, with 14 bases left in between. As DNA, the CDR3 is TGTGCCAGCAGTTACGGGGGTCCAAAGTTCGAGCAGTACTTC. Its protein is CASSYGGPKFEQYF.

This chain connects TRBV7-8 to TRBJ2-1; 8 bases map to TRBD2. The trim removed 4 bases at V and 0 bases at J, leaving 8 bases unmatched. The V gene's germline CDR1 is SGHVS and CDR2 FQNEAQ. The CDR3 has 17 residues. The CDR3 region is CASSSEEGLVSYNEQFF. CDR3 sequence (DNA): TGTGCCAGCAGCTCCGAGGAGGGACTAGTCTCCTACAATGAGCAGTTCTTC.

The sample holds a few counts of this clone. The chain links TRBV5-4 to TRBJ2-7; D is ambiguous. This CDR3 has 13 amino acids. The ends were cut back, 2 bases at V and 0 bases at J, with 6 bases in the middle. Per germline, CDR1 SGHNT and CDR2 YYREEE (reference sequence). CDR3 sequence (DNA): TGTGCCAGCAGCTTCACTGGCTCCTACGAGCAGTACTTC. Encoded protein: CASSFTGSYEQYF.

The V call is TRBV5-4, the J call TRBJ1-2; 7 nucleotides line up with TRBD1. The CDR3 consists of 13 residues. The V segment lost 0 bases and the J segment 8 bases; nucleotides outside the gene matches: 4. CDR1 and CDR2 from the germline V gene are SGHNT and YYREEE (reference sequence). CDR3: CASSLGQGDGYTF. In nucleotides, the CDR3 is TGTGCCAGCAGCTTGGGACAGGGTGACGGCTACACCTTC.

The V call is TRBV9, the J call TRBJ2-7, with D tentatively TRBD2 (5 bases). V was clipped by 0 bases and J by 6 bases, with 10 bases between them. Germline V gene data show CDR1 as SGDLS and CDR2 as YYNGEE. The CDR3 contains 13 residues. The CDR3 is CASSVDSSREQYF. In DNA, the CDR3 is TGTGCCAGCAGCGTAGATTCTAGCCGCGAGCAGTACTTC.

The rearrangement links TRBV5-6 to TRBJ1-5, with D possibly matching TRBD1 (6 bases). V was trimmed by 1 base and J by 6 bases, leaving 17 bases between them. Germline-derived CDR1 and CDR2 are SGHDT and YYEEEE. The CDR3 extends over 16 amino acids. This chain's CDR3 is CASSLLGSGAVQPQHF. DNA for the CDR3: TGTGCCAGCAGCTTGCTCGGTTCAGGGGCAGTTCAGCCCCAGCATTTT.

The V and J genes are TRBV2 and TRBJ2-7, with D hard to call. The CDR3 totals 12 residues. V was cut by 6 bases and J by 0 bases, with 6 bases left in between. The germline V gene encodes CDR1 SNHLY and CDR2 FYNNEI. CDR3 DNA: TGTGCCAGCAGCCCTAGCTCCTACGAGCAGTACTTC. Its protein product is CASSPSSYEQYF.

The chain links TRBV7-9 to TRBJ2-3; D remains unclear. The CDR3 is 15 amino acids. Germline V lookup: CDR1 SEHNR, CDR2 FQNEAQ (reference sequence). The ends were cut back, 1 base at V and 1 base at J, with 9 bases in the middle. CDR3 nucleotide sequence: TGTGCCAGCAGCTTAGTTGAGCAGCGCACAGATACGCAGTATTTT. Translating gives CASSLVEQRTDTQYF. Drawing the rest from reference TRBV7-9 and TRBJ2-3, the complete variable domain is DTGVSQNPRHKITKRGQNVTFRCDPISEHNRLYWYRQTLGQGPEFLTYFQNEAQLEKSRLLSDRFSAERPKGSFSTLEIQRTEQGDSAMYLCASSLVEQRTDTQYFGPGTRLTVL.